Ten or more counts support the clone carrying this TCR beta chain. For TCR beta, libraries came from quantitative 5'-RACE with molecular barcodes. TCRdb re-derived calls from the 5' RACE reads in MiXCR, one entry per CDR3 protein. Among hundreds of thousands of distinct CDR3 sequences listed, around 24% were seen once. The sample comes from a study of CD8 T cells in ankylosing spondylitis. The receptor comes from a male donor with ankylosing spondylitis or in good health (not recorded which). What was sequenced was blood, either unsorted or a sorted T cell fraction (not recorded which).

The CDR3 protein is CASSDSHGGRADTQYF. DNA of the CDR3: TGTGCCAGCAGTGACTCACACGGCGGGAGGGCAGATACGCAGTATTTT. V usage is TRBV6-4 and J usage is TRBJ2-3; 9 nucleotides line up with TRBD2. Trimming at V came to 0 bases and at J to 4 bases, leaving 5 bases not matched to a gene. The CDR3 is 16 amino acids. CDR1 and CDR2 (germline): MRHNA, SNTAGT.